This entry concerns a single T cell receptor (beta chain). What it recognizes is unknown. The trim removed 5 bases at V and 4 bases at J, leaving 6 bases unmatched. CDR1 SGHTA and CDR2 FQGNSA come from the germline V gene. The CDR3 has 15 amino acids. Repertoires were generated with immunoSEQ multiplex PCR, while TCRdb's copy carries only in-frame clones and drops some. The sample lists roughly 79,000 clones; about 78% were seen once. The record originates from a study of T cell responses to AZD1222 COVID-19 vaccine. Overall study findings and caveats: After the peak T cell response, and only then, were repertoires sampled. The span of vaccine-associated CD4 TCRs extended across spike, with dominance at 160-218 and 743-854.

The V call is TRBV7-2, the J call TRBJ1-2, with TRBD1 matching 11 bases. The source was peripheral blood, collected on day 0 of AZD1222 vaccination. The receptor comes from an adult in good health. The chain's CDR3 is CASSTGQGAIYGYTF. Here the CDR3 DNA reads TGTGCCAGCAGCACTGGACAGGGGGCAATCTATGGCTACACCTTC.